Each of the 14 T cell receptor beta chains below was sequenced from the same sample in a study of blood T cell repertoires in COVID-19. Some clones are missing from TCRdb's copy, which holds only in-frame ones; the method was immunoSEQ multiplex PCR. Of 30,000 to 35,000 clones in the sample, around 80% are singletons; the top ten hold about 38%. The sample taken for sequencing was peripheral blood. All receptors come from a man aged 80 or over with active or convalescent COVID-19.

The rearrangement links TRBV30 to TRBJ2-2; 7 nucleotides agree with TRBD1. V lost 8 bases to trimming and J lost 6 bases; unmatched junction nucleotides: 12. The CDR3 is 14 amino acids. Germline-derived CDR1 and CDR2 are GTSNPN and SVGIG (reference sequence). CDR3 sequence: CARTKTGAPGELFF. The CDR3 DNA follows: TGTGCCCGGACAAAAACAGGGGCCCCCGGGGAGCTGTTTTTT.

Here the CDR3 reads CASSEARLSSYNEQFF. CDR3 bases: TGTGCCAGCAGTGAAGCCCGACTGAGCTCCTACAATGAGCAGTTCTTC. The rearrangement uses TRBV2 and TRBJ2-1; D not certain. V lost 0 bases to trimming and J lost 0 bases, with 9 bases between them. Germline loops: CDR1 SNHLY, CDR2 FYNNEI. The CDR3 contains 16 residues. The full variable domain, rest sourced from reference TRBV2 and TRBJ2-1, is EPEVTQTPSHQVTQMGQEVILRCVPISNHLYFYWYRQILGQKVEFLVSFYNNEISEKSEIFDDQFSVERPDGSNFTLKIRSTKLEDSAMYFCASSEARLSSYNEQFFGPGTRLTVL.

This chain uses TRBV28 with TRBJ2-6; TRBD1 might be the D (5 bases). In germline, CDR1 is MDHEN, CDR2 SYDVKM. V was pared by 5 bases and J by 0 bases, with 8 bases between. This CDR3 is 15 amino acids long. In nucleotides, the CDR3 is TGTGCCAGCAGTCCCGACAGCTCTGGGGCCAACGTCCTGACTTTC. Its translation is CASSPDSSGANVLTF. Looking up the rest from reference TRBV28 and TRBJ2-6 gives the full variable domain: DVKVTQSSRYLVKRTGEKVFLECVQDMDHENMFWYRQDPGLGLRLIYFSYDVKMKEKGDIPEGYSVSREKKERFSLILESASTNQTSMYLCASSPDSSGANVLTFGAGSRLTVL.

The gene calls are TRBV6-5 and TRBJ2-5; maybe TRBD2 (6 bases). The CDR3 is 16 amino acids. The V gene lost 2 bases and the J gene lost 2 bases, with 15 bases spanning the gap. Looked up from germline, CDR1 is MNHEY and CDR2 is SVGAGI. This CDR3 reads CASSYTAGTPQETQYF. Written as DNA, the CDR3 is TGTGCCAGCAGTTACACGGCCGGGACTCCACAAGAGACCCAGTACTTC.

The chain carries TRBV5-8 and TRBJ2-5; 7 bases align to TRBD1. The ends lost 7 bases at V and 2 bases at J; junction bases unmatched: 8. The CDR3 runs 14 residues. Germline-derived CDR1 and CDR2 are SGHTS and YDEGEE. CDR3 DNA: TGTGCCAGCCTGGACAGGAGCAAACAAGAGACCCAGTACTTC. Protein sequence: CASLDRSKQETQYF.

This chain joins TRBV28 and TRBJ2-5, with 11 positions matching TRBD1. Trimming at V came to 4 bases and at J to 5 bases, leaving 6 bases not matched to a gene. CDR3 size: 15 residues. Germline V gene data show CDR1 as MDHEN and CDR2 as SYDVKM. The CDR3 sequence: CASSSRTGGSETQYF. The CDR3 nucleotides read TGTGCCAGCAGTTCTCGGACAGGGGGCAGCGAGACCCAGTACTTC. Together with reference TRBV28 and TRBJ2-5, the CDR3 gives the full variable domain: DVKVTQSSRYLVKRTGEKVFLECVQDMDHENMFWYRQDPGLGLRLIYFSYDVKMKEKGDIPEGYSVSREKKERFSLILESASTNQTSMYLCASSSRTGGSETQYFGPGTRLLVL.

V and J are TRBV5-1 and TRBJ2-3; 9 bases agree with TRBD1. The germline CDR1 and CDR2 sequences are SGHRS and YFSETQ. The V gene end was trimmed by 4 bases and the J gene end by 4 bases; junction bases not matched to a gene: 10. This CDR3 is built from 16 residues. As DNA, the CDR3 is TGCGCCAGCAGCCCTAGGGGGACAGGGAGCGCAGATACGCAGTATTTT. This codes for CASSPRGTGSADTQYF. The full variable domain, completed using reference TRBV5-1 and TRBJ2-3, is KAGVTQTPRYLIKTRGQQVTLSCSPISGHRSVSWYQQTPGQGLQFLFEYFSETQRNKGNFPGRFSGRQFSNSRSEMNVSTLELGDSALYLCASSPRGTGSADTQYFGPGTRLTVL.

J is TRBJ2-5 and V is TRBV6-1, with 7 bases lining up with TRBD1. Germline V gene lookup returns CDR1 MNHNS and CDR2 SASEGT. With 1 base clipped from V and 5 bases from J, the junction kept 4 bases outside the gene matches. This CDR3 is built from 14 residues. DNA for the CDR3: TGTGCCAGCAGTGAAGGGACAGGCCTTGAGACCCAGTACTTC. The encoded protein is CASSEGTGLETQYF.

This clone came up a few times. The chain has TRBV5-1 and TRBJ2-2, with 8 bases that match TRBD1. The CDR3 consists of 14 residues. Germline V gene lookup returns CDR1 SGHRS and CDR2 YFSETQ. J was trimmed by 3 bases and V by 6 bases; bases with no gene match: 4. The CDR3 DNA is TGCGCCAGCAAGGGACAGGATCACACCGGGGAGCTGTTTTTT. As protein: CASKGQDHTGELFF.

This clone was observed a few times. V gene TRBV7-6 combines with J gene TRBJ2-3; 13 bases align to TRBD2. CDR1 and CDR2 (germline): SGHVS, FNYEAQ. The CDR3 is 16 amino acids. After removal of 5 bases from V and 5 bases from J, the junction contained 7 bases not matched to a gene. CDR3 in amino acids: CASSLGTSGTVDTQYF. Written as DNA, the CDR3 is TGTGCCAGCAGCCTCGGGACTAGCGGGACGGTAGATACGCAGTATTTT.

The chain is built from TRBV7-2 and TRBJ2-7, with no clear D. Trimming removed 5 bases from V and 3 bases from J, with 8 bases in between. This CDR3 region has 12 residues. Germline-derived CDR1 and CDR2 are SGHTA and FQGNSA. CDR3 sequence: CASSESRYEQYF. In DNA form, the CDR3 reads TGTGCCAGCAGCGAGTCGCGCTACGAGCAGTACTTC.

The rearrangement uses TRBV6-1 and TRBJ1-4; D remains unclear. The CDR3 is 14 amino acids. The germline V gene has CDR1 MNHNS and CDR2 SASEGT. Trimming pared 3 bases from V and 4 bases from J, leaving 9 bases between. CDR3 DNA sequence: TGTGCCAGCAGTGACGGGGATTTTAATGAAAAACTGTTTTTT. Amino acid sequence: CASSDGDFNEKLFF.

The V gene is TRBV25-1, the J gene TRBJ2-7, with 9 nucleotides matching TRBD1. The V gene end was trimmed by 4 bases and the J gene end by 1 base; junction bases not matched to a gene: 2. Germline assignment: CDR1 MGHDK and CDR2 SYGVNS. The CDR3 extends over 14 amino acids. The CDR3 region has the DNA TGTGCCAGCAGTGTTGGGACAGGGTCCTACGAGCAGTACTTC. Encoded protein: CASSVGTGSYEQYF.

The rearrangement uses TRBV24-1 and TRBJ1-1; D not certain. Trimming cost V 9 bases and J 3 bases, with 13 bases left between them. The V gene's germline CDR1 is KGHDR and CDR2 SFDVKD. The CDR3 is made up of 13 amino acids. The CDR3 sequence: CATRQMRDTEAFF. CDR3 DNA sequence: TGTGCCACCCGCCAGATGAGGGACACTGAAGCTTTCTTT.